This TCR beta chain was profiled in a study of sequential checkpoint blockade in melanoma. Regarding the study as a whole: Rising tumor T-cell fraction and clonality meant about 30 times likelier benefit. In arm A, pretreatment tumor clonality was associated with response.

Treatment reported: randomized to nivolumab then ipilimumab (arm A) or the reverse (arm B). As concerns this clone: The antigen is undetermined.

Assay: immunoSEQ multiplex PCR; the TCRdb copy retains only in-frame clones and omits some. The sample comprises thousands of clones, over 25% of which are singletons, and about 19% rests with the top ten. Specimen: tumor tissue (inferred from file names), collected from a patient given nivolumab and ipilimumab in sequence. The sequence was obtained from a human donor with melanoma.

The CDR3 region has the DNA TGTGCTAGTGGTTTGGAGGCGAACACTGAAGCTTTCTTT. Translated: CASGLEANTEAFF. The chain carries TRBV12-5 and TRBJ1-1; no clear D. The CDR3 is 13 amino acids. The V end lost 1 base, the J end lost 1 base, and 4 bases lay between the germline ends. CDR1 is LGHNT and CDR2 is FRNRAP in the germline V gene.